This is a list of T cell receptor beta chains from one sample in a study of blood T cell repertoires in COVID-19. Using immunoSEQ multiplex PCR, the repertoire was profiled, and TCRdb retains in-frame clones only, with some absent. The table shows approximately 150,000 clones, with 82% occurring only once. Sequenced material: PBMCs or T cells enriched from blood (not recorded which). Every receptor here comes from a man between 60 and 75 years old who had recovered from COVID-19. CDR3s include the opening cysteine and the closing phenylalanine or tryptophan. The D gene is left open where the match is weak. Expanded clones get a size class; other rows say once, few or many, or leave the size out.

size	J	D	V	CDR3	DNA
-	TRBJ2-1	TRBD2	TRBV19	CASSITIAGGPLSEQFF	TGTGCCAGTAGTATCACGATAGCGGGGGGGCCTTTAAGCGAGCAGTTCTTC
-	TRBJ1-6	-	TRBV2	CASSVGSLRDSPLHF	TGTGCCAGCAGTGTGGGCAGTTTGAGAGATTCACCCCTCCACTTT
-	TRBJ1-3	-	TRBV19	CASSRAASGNTIYF	TGTGCCAGTAGTAGGGCAGCCTCTGGAAACACCATATATTTT
once	TRBJ2-1	TRBD2	TRBV7-2	CASSLERGVRNEQFF	TGTGCCAGCAGCTTAGAGCGGGGGGTCCGCAATGAGCAGTTCTTC
-	TRBJ2-1	-	TRBV9	CASSVVNNEQFF	TGTGCCAGCAGCGTAGTCAACAATGAGCAGTTCTTC
-	TRBJ2-7	-	TRBV9	CASSVGNQGGYEQYF	TGTGCCAGCAGCGTAGGAAATCAGGGCGGATACGAGCAGTACTTC
-	TRBJ2-1	TRBD2	TRBV28	CASTRGLDWNNEQFF	TGTGCCAGCACCCGAGGACTAGATTGGAACAATGAGCAGTTCTTC
-	TRBJ1-1	-	TRBV9	CASSVGIGEGNTEAFF	TGTGCCAGCAGCGTAGGTATCGGGGAAGGGAACACTGAAGCTTTCTTT
-	TRBJ1-3	-	TRBV5-4	CASSSPRAEGNTIYF	TGTGCCAGCAGCTCCCCCAGGGCGGAGGGAAACACCATATATTTT
-	TRBJ1-1	TRBD1	TRBV7-6	CASSKTGLDTEAFF	TGTGCCAGCAGCAAGACAGGGTTGGACACTGAAGCTTTCTTT
few	TRBJ1-1	TRBD1	TRBV28	CASSLEGAGIAGLTEAFF	TGTGCCAGCAGTTTAGAGGGGGCCGGGATTGCAGGATTGACTGAAGCTTTCTTT
-	TRBJ2-1	-	TRBV13	CASSLTSNEQFF	TGTGCCAGCAGTTTGACTAGCAATGAGCAGTTCTTC
-	TRBJ1-6	-	TRBV2	CASSGMGRSLHF	TGTGCCAGCAGTGGTATGGGGAGATCCCTCCACTTT
-	TRBJ1-5	-	TRBV28	CASRGHDETSQHF	TGTGCCAGCAGGGGGCATGATGAAACCTCCCAGCATTTT
once	TRBJ2-2	-	TRBV5-6	CASSFVDTGELFF	TGTGCCAGCAGCTTTGTAGACACCGGGGAGCTGTTTTTT
once	TRBJ1-5	TRBD1	TRBV9	CASSPSQGANQPQHF	TGTGCCAGCAGCCCCTCGCAGGGGGCCAATCAGCCCCAGCATTTT
-	TRBJ1-3	-	TRBV9	CASSARTDPSSGNTIYF	TGTGCCAGCAGCGCCCGGACAGACCCGTCTTCTGGAAACACCATATATTTT
-	TRBJ2-7	TRBD1	TRBV7-9	CASSYGTGASYEQYF	TGTGCCAGCAGCTATGGGACAGGGGCGTCCTACGAGCAGTACTTC
-	TRBJ1-5	-	TRBV2	CASRDIRGNQPQHF	TGTGCCAGCAGGGACATCCGAGGCAATCAGCCCCAGCATTTT
-	TRBJ2-1	-	TRBV18	CASSPTGTSEQFF	TGTGCCAGCTCACCAACGGGGACAAGTGAGCAGTTCTTC
-	TRBJ1-2	TRBD1	TRBV24-1	CATSDPGQGAVGYTF	TGTGCCACCAGTGACCCGGGACAGGGGGCCGTTGGCTACACCTTC
-	TRBJ2-3	TRBD2	TRBV7-9	CASSPGGQQADTQYF	TGTGCCAGCAGCCCGGGGGGTCAGCAGGCAGATACGCAGTATTTT
-	TRBJ2-2	-	TRBV19	CASKREYTGELFF	TGTGCCAGTAAACGGGAGTACACCGGGGAGCTGTTTTTT
-	TRBJ2-7	TRBD1	TRBV9	CASSAGQGSVYEQYF	TGTGCCAGCAGCGCGGGACAGGGGTCCGTCTACGAGCAGTACTTC
-	TRBJ2-7	-	TRBV29-1	CSVLTGLYEQYF	TGCAGCGTCCTGACAGGACTCTACGAGCAGTACTTC
-	TRBJ2-1	TRBD1	TRBV5-4	CASSLPLTGQGNEQFF	TGTGCCAGCAGCTTACCCCTGACGGGACAGGGCAATGAGCAGTTCTTC
-	TRBJ2-7	TRBD1	TRBV7-9	CASSLGDSTSEQYF	TGTGCCAGCAGCTTAGGGGACAGCACCTCCGAGCAGTACTTC
-	TRBJ2-7	TRBD1	TRBV9	CASSVGQGDSYEQYF	TGTGCCAGCAGCGTAGGTCAGGGGGACTCCTACGAGCAGTACTTC
-	TRBJ1-4	TRBD1	TRBV28	CASSFAPDRAILLNEKLFF	TGTGCCAGCAGTTTCGCCCCGGACAGGGCGATTCTCCTGAATGAAAAACTGTTTTTT